This note documents a single TCR beta chain sequence. What this receptor recognizes is not known. The input lacks base qualities; no much larger clone sits a single base away. Genomic DNA was extracted with the Qiagen DNeasy kit from unsorted PBMCs and from negatively selected CD4+ and CD8+ fractions. TCR beta CDR3 regions were subjected to amplification by immunoSEQ multiplex PCR with primers that anneal to V and J segments. A synthetic immune receptor repertoire was used to minimize amplification bias, and remaining bias was computationally removed after sequencing. The paper's processing steps were these. Custom Python scripts were used to quantify repertoire diversity as the Shannon entropy index. Unsorted, CD4+ and CD8+ repertoires were analyzed separately, except in combined analyses where CD4+ and CD8+ sequences were merged in silico. Clonal expansion was defined as at least a 2-fold frequency increase after treatment relative to C1D1, with a pseudocount of 0.5 for undetected baseline clones. Singleton clones were defined as clones with 0 or 1 copy at C1D1, and non-singleton clones were defined as clones with 2 or more copies. Clones expanded in unsorted samples were annotated as CD4+, CD8+ or unknown by matching protein sequences in sorted samples from the same patient. Wilcoxon tests were applied to paired samples to test diversity changes from C1D1 to C4D1. TCRdb carries this immuneACCESS record with in-frame sequences only. Its versions omit some clonotypes, under half of them owing to an unresolved V gene in the studies checked, with the rest unexplained. That table gives V, J and clone size, and the DNA gave D and trimming. In all, the sample holds around 21,000 clones, and roughly three quarters of those were seen once. The biggest ten clones account for 20% to 25% of the sample.

The intended sense of this specimen's time point label: cycle 4 day 1 (C4D1), after 6 weeks of nivolumab. Every trial patient had relapsed following autologous stem cell transplantation, and prior brentuximab vedotin exposure was what differed among cohorts A, B and C. The trial cohort included 45 to 65 patients with relapsed/refractory classical Hodgkin lymphoma, and each patient had a best overall response of complete response, partial response or progressive disease. Trial patients were treated with single-agent nivolumab in the multi-cohort phase II CheckMate 205 trial. Best overall response was determined by an independent review committee according to the 2007 International Working Group response criteria. Trial PBMCs were obtained immediately prior to nivolumab initiation (C1D1) and on therapy at cycle 2 day 1 and cycle 4 day 1. After peripheral blood was drawn into 8 mL Vacutainer Cell Preparation Tubes, PBMCs were isolated by centrifugation and then cryopreserved.

The sample originates from a study of PD-1 blockade in classical Hodgkin lymphoma (TCRdb year 2020). About the investigation overall: Nivolumab dosing was 3 mg/kg intravenously every 2 weeks, continuing until either disease progression or unacceptable toxicity. A peripheral blood immune signature of response to PD-1 blockade in classical Hodgkin lymphoma was defined using TCR beta sequencing and CyTOF.

Study-wide conclusions, independent of this receptor: CD4+ but not CD8+ TCR diversity rose significantly by C4D1 (p=0.0027 vs p=0.16), most apparent in complete responders (p=0.02). Patients starting nivolumab less than 1 year after ASCT had lower diversity and were excluded from later analyses to avoid confounding by immune reconstitution. Only a single clinical trial cohort was studied, and what caused the repertoire differences, possibly disease activity or prior therapy, remained undefined. Trial patients achieving complete response had baseline diversity similar to newly diagnosed patients, whereas partial responders and progressors had significantly lower diversity. Baseline TCR diversity was reported to be lower in newly diagnosed patients than in healthy donors and to be lower still in relapsed/refractory patients.

V is reduced by 6 bases and J by 11 bases, leaving a spacing of 17 bases between them. Including the terminal cysteine and phenylalanine, the CDR3 comprises 13 residues. Only the CDR3 DNA stays, 39 bases, in frame from base 1. The germline V gene (reference sequence) sets CDR1 to LNHDA and CDR2 to SQIVND. The source was peripheral blood mononuclear cells (PBMCs), collected before the fourth cycle of nivolumab. The sequence derives from a human donor with classical Hodgkin lymphoma. The rearrangement joined TRBV19 to TRBJ2-4; perhaps TRBD2 is the D gene, with 5 bases matching. CDR3 reads: CASSPRGPSVQYF. The DNA sequence is given as TGTGCCAGTAGCCCCCGGGGTCCCAGCGTTCAGTACTTC.